A single T cell receptor (beta chain) is shown here with its context. What it recognizes is unknown. The data stem from a study of glioma-infiltrating T cells after dendritic cell vaccination. Study-level results: Only a small number of patients had complete blood and tumor samples.

The data were produced by immunoSEQ multiplex PCR, yet TCRdb's version contains in-frame clones alone and is incomplete. The sample consists of about 73,000 clones, approximately 80% of them appearing once. The V gene lost 3 bases and the J gene lost 1 base, with 12 bases spanning the gap. Germline values: CDR1 MNHNS, CDR2 SASEGT. The CDR3 extends over 15 amino acids. This sample comprised blood, obtained before dendritic cell vaccination. V is TRBV6-1 and J is TRBJ1-1, with TRBD1 as a possible D gene (6 bases). This clonotype was sampled from a human donor with glioblastoma. The CDR3 coding sequence is TGTGCCAGCAGTGATCGTGGACAGCAGAACACTGAAGCTTTCTTT. It specifies CASSDRGQQNTEAFF.